This T cell receptor beta chain came from a study of T cell responses to AZD1222 COVID-19 vaccine. Assay: immunoSEQ multiplex PCR; the TCRdb copy retains only in-frame clones and omits some. The sample contains about 90,000 clones, roughly 90% of which appear only once. CDR3 size: 14 residues. Per the germline V gene, CDR1 is LNHDA and CDR2 is SQIVND (reference sequence). V was clipped by 1 base and J by 1 base, with 7 bases between them. This sample comprised peripheral blood, obtained 28 days after the second AZD1222 dose. The receptor comes from an adult who received the AZD1222 COVID-19 vaccine. V is TRBV19 and J is TRBJ1-1; weak D call: TRBD1 (5 bases). For the CDR3, the DNA is TGTGCCAGTAGTATAGTAGGGACGAACACTGAAGCTTTCTTT. It yields the protein CASSIVGTNTEAFF.